This T cell receptor beta chain was captured in a study of OX40 agonist ivuxolimab in advanced cancers. Study-wide results and caveats: Doses of 0.1 to 3.0 mg/kg were accompanied by clonal expansion of CD4+ and CD8+ blood T cells by week 6. The average count of expanded clones was higher among CD8+ T cells than among CD4+. Among the least clonally expanded were partial responders at 0.1-3.0 mg/kg.

V was shortened by 0 bases and J by 9 bases, with 18 bases between the two germline ends. CDR3 length: 16 amino acids. Looked up from germline, CDR1 is MNHEY and CDR2 is SVGAGI. On this clone: Its antigen is unidentified.

The data were produced by immunoSEQ multiplex PCR, yet TCRdb's version contains in-frame clones alone and is incomplete. The sample has about 14,000 clones, 80% seen once. The rearrangement links TRBV6-5 to TRBJ1-5; the D is unclear. Sequencing was performed on CD4+ or CD8+ T cells sorted from blood, taken in a trial of the OX40 agonist ivuxolimab. The clonotype was recovered from an adult with an advanced solid tumor such as melanoma, head and neck, liver or kidney cancer. CDR3 residues: CASSYSSQTIRWPQHF. CDR3 nucleotides: TGTGCCAGCAGTTACTCGAGCCAGACAATCCGTTGGCCCCAGCATTTT.